This TCR beta chain was obtained from a study of blood T cell repertoires in COVID-19. Background on the study: Material from acute and convalescent COVID-19 was sourced from the United States, Italy and Spain. T cells, B-cell-depleted T cells, or PBMCs supplied cDNA or gDNA.

Germline CDR1 reads SNHLY; CDR2 reads FYNNEI. Trimming stripped 8 bases from V and 5 bases from J, with 12 bases between. This CDR3 contains 12 residues. Authors' analysis steps: How many nucleated cells were present was estimated from reference gene primer amplification. Sequencing used immunoSEQ multiplex PCR; TCRdb keeps in-frame clones, though not all of them. V and J calls and clone size are copied from that table; D and trimming were computed from the DNA. The sample records around 190,000 clones, 70% to 85% being singletons. The sample consisted of peripheral blood. The clonotype originates from a human donor in a cohort sampled during active COVID-19. The rearrangement joins TRBV2 to TRBJ2-5; no definite D call. The CDR3, as DNA: TGTGCCAGCGGTCAGAGGTGGGAGACCCAGTACTTC. Its translation: CASGQRWETQYF.